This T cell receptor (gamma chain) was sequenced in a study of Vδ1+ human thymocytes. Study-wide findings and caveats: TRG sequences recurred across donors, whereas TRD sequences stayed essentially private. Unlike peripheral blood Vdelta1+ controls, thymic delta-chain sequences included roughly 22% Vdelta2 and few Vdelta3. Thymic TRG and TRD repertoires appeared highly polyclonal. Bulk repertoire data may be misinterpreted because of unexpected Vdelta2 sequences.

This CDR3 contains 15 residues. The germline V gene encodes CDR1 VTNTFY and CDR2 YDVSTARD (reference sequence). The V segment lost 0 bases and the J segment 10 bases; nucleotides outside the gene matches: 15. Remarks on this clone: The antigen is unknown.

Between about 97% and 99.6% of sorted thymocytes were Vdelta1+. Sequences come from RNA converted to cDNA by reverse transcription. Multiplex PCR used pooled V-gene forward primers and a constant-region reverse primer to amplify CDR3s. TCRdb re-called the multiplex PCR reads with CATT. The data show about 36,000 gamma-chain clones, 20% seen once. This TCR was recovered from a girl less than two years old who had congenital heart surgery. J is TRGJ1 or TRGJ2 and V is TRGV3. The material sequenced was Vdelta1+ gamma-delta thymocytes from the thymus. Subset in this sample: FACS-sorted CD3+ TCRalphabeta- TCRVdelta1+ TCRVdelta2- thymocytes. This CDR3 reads CATWDRPGYGKKKLF. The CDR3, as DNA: TGTGCCACCTGGGACAGGCCCGGGTATGGGAAAAAGAAACTCTTT.